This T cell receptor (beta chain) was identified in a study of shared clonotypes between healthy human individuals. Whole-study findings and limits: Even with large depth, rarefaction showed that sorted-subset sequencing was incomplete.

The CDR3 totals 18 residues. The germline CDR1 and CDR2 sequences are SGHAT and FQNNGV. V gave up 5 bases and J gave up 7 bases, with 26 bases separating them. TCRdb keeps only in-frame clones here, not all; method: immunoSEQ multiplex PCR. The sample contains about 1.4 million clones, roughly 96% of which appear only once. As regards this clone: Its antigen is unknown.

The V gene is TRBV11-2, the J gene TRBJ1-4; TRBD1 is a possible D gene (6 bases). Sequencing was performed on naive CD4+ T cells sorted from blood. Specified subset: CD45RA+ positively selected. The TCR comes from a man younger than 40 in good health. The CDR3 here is CASSPGRGGKRSAEKLFF. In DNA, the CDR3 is TGTGCCAGCAGCCCCGGTCGAGGGGGAAAGCGGTCTGCTGAAAAACTGTTTTTT.